The 22 T cell receptor beta chains in this list originate from one sample, sequenced in a study of T cells in tuberculosis. Time point here: new active TB diagnosis, blood taken before or within 7 days of starting treatment. Measured with immunoSEQ multiplex PCR; TCRdb has only the in-frame clones, and not every one. The data show about 49,000 clones, nearly 95% seen once. The input for sequencing was PBMCs, taken at tuberculosis diagnosis. All receptors come from an adult with tuberculosis.

This sequence joins TRBV7-9 and TRBJ1-1; D may be TRBD1 (5 bases). Trimming left V 1 base short and J 4 bases short, with 13 bases between. CDR3 length: 15 residues. Germline values: CDR1 SEHNR, CDR2 FQNEAQ (reference sequence). The CDR3 sequence: CASSLGTQGGTEAFF. The CDR3, as DNA: TGTGCCAGCAGCTTAGGTACGCAGGGCGGCACTGAAGCTTTCTTT.

The chain combines TRBV5-1 with TRBJ2-7, with no clear D. CDR3 length equals 12 residues. CDR1 and CDR2 (germline): SGHRS, YFSETQ. Trimming took off 4 bases at V and 2 bases at J, with 7 bases between the two ends. Written as DNA, the CDR3 is TGCGCCAGCAGCCTCCCTCCCTACGAGCAGTACTTC. Its protein product is CASSLPPYEQYF.

This clone was seen once. This chain connects TRBV4-3 to TRBJ1-4, with D unresolved. The CDR3 sequence is 15 residues long. CDR1 is LGHNA, CDR2 YSLEER, per germline. V gave up 1 base and J gave up 0 bases, with 6 bases separating them. The CDR3 spells CASSQGASTNEKLFF. CDR3 in DNA: TGCGCCAGCAGCCAAGGGGCATCAACTAATGAAAAACTGTTTTTT.

The chain recombines TRBV7-9 with TRBJ2-4; no reliable D call. Germline V gene sequence: CDR1 SEHNR, CDR2 FQNEAQ (reference sequence). This CDR3 has 15 amino acids. Trimming cost V 2 bases and J 2 bases, with 10 bases left between them. CDR3 sequence: CASSLSVWTKNIQYF. In DNA form, the CDR3 reads TGTGCCAGCAGCTTAAGCGTCTGGACCAAAAACATTCAGTACTTC.

The chain uses TRBV27 and TRBJ2-1, with D possibly being TRBD2 (6 bases). The CDR3 loop spans 14 amino acids. Germline V lookup: CDR1 MNHEY, CDR2 SMNVEV (reference sequence). Trimming took off 4 bases at V and 10 bases at J, with 17 bases between the two ends. In DNA form, the CDR3 reads TGTGCCAGCAGTTATTACGGGAGCCCCGGCGAGCAGTTCTTC. Amino acid sequence: CASSYYGSPGEQFF.

The genes are TRBV5-4 and TRBJ1-1, with a weak D call TRBD1 (5 bases). CDR3 length: 14 amino acids. Trimming cost V 4 bases and J 5 bases, with 15 bases left between them. CDR1 SGHNT and CDR2 YYREEE come from the germline V gene (reference sequence). CDR3 sequence (DNA): TGTGCCAGCAGCATGGGTGGGACTGGGACTGAAGCTTTCTTT. It translates to CASSMGGTGTEAFF.

The chain recombines TRBV6-5 with TRBJ1-2; 7 bases map to TRBD1. V lost 8 bases, J lost 4 bases, and 10 bases stayed unmatched. Germline CDR1 reads MNHEY; CDR2 reads SVGAGI. The CDR3 has 14 residues. The chain's CDR3 is CASGRTGRSYGYTF. CDR3 nucleotides: TGTGCCAGCGGGCGGACAGGTAGAAGCTATGGCTACACCTTC.

This sequence joins TRBV9 and TRBJ2-3; unclear D gene. The V gene's germline CDR1 is SGDLS and CDR2 YYNGEE. V was shortened by 4 bases and J by 12 bases, with 15 bases between the two germline ends. The CDR3 covers 12 residues. The DNA of the CDR3 is TGTGCCAGCAGCCCAAACGTCGGGTCACAGTATTTT. Amino acids: CASSPNVGSQYF.

The V gene is TRBV30, the J gene TRBJ2-1, with 13 positions matching TRBD2. Germline V gives CDR1 GTSNPN, CDR2 SVGIG (reference sequence). The CDR3 length is 15 residues. V lost 7 bases to trimming and J lost 10 bases; unmatched junction nucleotides: 13. The CDR3 reads CAFTSTSGRAQEQFF. The CDR3 region has the DNA TGTGCCTTCACTTCTACTAGCGGGAGGGCACAAGAGCAGTTCTTC.

The V and J genes are TRBV7-9 and TRBJ2-7; the D gene is possibly TRBD2 (6 bases). Germline V gives CDR1 SEHNR, CDR2 FQNEAQ (reference sequence). Trimming removed 0 bases from V and 0 bases from J, with 6 bases in between. CDR3 length equals 14 residues. The CDR3 sequence is CASSLAGLSYEQYF. The DNA of the CDR3 is TGTGCCAGCAGCTTAGCGGGACTCTCCTACGAGCAGTACTTC.

The rearrangement links TRBV6-6 to TRBJ2-1; 7 bases align to TRBD1. V shed 0 bases, J shed 10 bases, and the junction held 12 bases outside the gene matches. The CDR3 covers 16 residues. The germline V gene has CDR1 MNHNY and CDR2 SVGAGI (reference sequence). CDR3: CASSYSPILRGLEQFF. CDR3 nucleotide sequence: TGTGCCAGCAGTTACTCGCCCATACTTAGGGGGCTAGAGCAGTTCTTC.

The count of this clone is one. This chain connects TRBV30 to TRBJ2-7; 11 bases agree with TRBD2. V was pared by 3 bases and J by 6 bases, with 10 bases of the junction left unmatched. In germline, CDR1 is GTSNPN, CDR2 SVGIG (reference sequence). The CDR3 contains 15 residues. The chain's CDR3 is CAWRALPGTSGEQYF. CDR3 in DNA: TGTGCCTGGAGAGCTCTACCCGGGACTAGCGGCGAGCAGTACTTC.

In its sample, this clone was seen once. The chain is built from TRBV2 and TRBJ2-7; a possible D gene is TRBD2 (5 bases). The germline V and J ends were trimmed by 2 bases and 3 bases, with 14 bases remaining between them. Germline V gene lookup returns CDR1 SNHLY and CDR2 FYNNEI. The CDR3 extends over 15 amino acids. DNA of the CDR3: TGTGCCAGCAGTGAATCGTCTAGCTGGGGCTACGAGCAGTACTTC. It specifies CASSESSSWGYEQYF.

The CDR3 nucleotides are TGTGCCAGCAGCTCATTACAGGGGAACACCGGGGAGCTGTTTTTT. It yields the protein CASSSLQGNTGELFF. This chain connects TRBV7-6 to TRBJ2-2, with D perhaps matching TRBD1 (6 bases). V was clipped by 4 bases and J by 1 base, with 10 bases between them. Germline loops: CDR1 SGHVS, CDR2 FNYEAQ. The CDR3 totals 15 residues.

The chain has TRBV5-1 and TRBJ2-7, with 13 bases that match TRBD2. V shed 1 base, J shed 4 bases, and the junction held 2 bases outside the gene matches. There are 15 residues in the CDR3. CDR1 and CDR2 (germline): SGHRS, YFSETQ. The CDR3 loop reads CASSLTSGRVYEQYF. CDR3 sequence (DNA): TGCGCCAGCAGCTTGACTAGCGGGAGGGTATACGAGCAGTACTTC.

The V and J genes are TRBV10-3 and TRBJ2-3; 10 bases are shared with TRBD2. V lost 8 bases to trimming and J lost 3 bases; unmatched junction nucleotides: 14. The CDR3 extends over 17 amino acids. Germline assignment: CDR1 ENHRY and CDR2 SYGVKD. The CDR3 loop reads CAICKGLATIKTDTQYF. The CDR3 DNA reads as TGTGCCATCTGTAAGGGACTAGCGACGATTAAGACAGATACGCAGTATTTT.

This chain uses TRBV7-2 with TRBJ2-5; D might be TRBD1 (6 bases). Germline V gene lookup returns CDR1 SGHTA and CDR2 FQGNSA. Trimming cost V 5 bases and J 3 bases, with 10 bases left between them. This CDR3 has 13 residues. The CDR3, as DNA: TGTGCCAGCAGCCCCGACAGGAAAGAGACCCAGTACTTC. Its protein is CASSPDRKETQYF.

Only a few counts were recorded for this clone. The gene calls are TRBV18 and TRBJ2-5, with D possibly TRBD2 on 5 matching bases. Germline loops: CDR1 KGHSH, CDR2 LQKENI. This CDR3 has 13 residues. With 5 bases removed from V and 1 base from J, the gap between germline ends came to 8 bases. The CDR3: CASSSGVQETQYF. The DNA for the CDR3 is TGTGCCAGCTCATCCGGGGTCCAAGAGACCCAGTACTTC.

The chain uses TRBV27 and TRBJ2-3, with 13 bases identical to TRBD2. V was pared by 7 bases and J by 6 bases, with 13 bases of the junction left unmatched. Germline V CDR1 and CDR2: MNHEY, SMNVEV (reference sequence). The CDR3 loop spans 17 amino acids. CDR3 loop: CASTLGTSGIGFDTQYF. The CDR3 DNA reads as TGTGCCAGCACCCTCGGGACTAGCGGGATAGGATTTGATACGCAGTATTTT.

V is TRBV5-5 and J is TRBJ2-7; a possible D gene is TRBD1 (6 bases). Per the germline V gene, CDR1 is SGHKS and CDR2 is YYEKEE (reference sequence). V was shortened by 4 bases and J by 5 bases, with 16 bases between the two germline ends. The CDR3 has 14 amino acids. The CDR3 region is CASSPGLPGDEQYF. The CDR3 DNA sequence: TGTGCCAGCAGCCCCGGGCTGCCAGGGGACGAGCAGTACTTC.

This chain links TRBV5-6 with TRBJ2-1; 9 bases map to TRBD1. Unmatched junction bases numbered 8, after V lost 3 bases and J lost 4 bases. CDR1 and CDR2 from the germline V gene are SGHDT and YYEEEE. The CDR3 has 16 amino acids. Here the CDR3 DNA reads TGTGCCAGCAGCTCCAGGGACAGGGATCTATACAATGAGCAGTTCTTC. Its protein is CASSSRDRDLYNEQFF.

The V and J genes are TRBV7-9 and TRBJ2-7; tentatively, D is TRBD2 (6 bases). Trimming shortened V by 1 base and J by 4 bases, and 20 bases separated the two germline ends. The CDR3 spans 17 residues. Germline loops: CDR1 SEHNR, CDR2 FQNEAQ (reference sequence). CDR3 nucleotides: TGTGCCAGCAGCTTAGAGGGCGGGACGGGTGTGAGGTACGAGCAGTACTTC. Amino acid sequence: CASSLEGGTGVRYEQYF.